This is a list of T cell receptor beta chains from one sample in a study of T cells in Graves' hyperthyroidism and ophthalmopathy. MiXCR, applied by TCRdb to the multiplex PCR reads, yields one record per CDR3 protein. The sample holds around 690,000 distinct CDR3 sequences; approximately 15% are singletons and the top ten take 15% to 18%. The sample taken for sequencing was blood. The receptors originated from a man between 45 and 60 years old with Graves' hyperthyroidism. The CDR3 runs from the conserved cysteine through the conserved F or W. The D gene is left open where the match is weak. Only part of the rows carry a size: once, few, many, or a class if the clone is expanded.

J: TRBJ1-1
size: NA
D: TRBD1
V: TRBV5-1
DNA: TGCGCCAGCAGCTTAGGGGGCGCCGAGAACACTGAAGCTTTCTTT
CDR3: CASSLGGAENTEAFF

J: TRBJ1-1
size: many
D: NA
V: TRBV5-1
DNA: TGCGCCAGCAGCTTGGGTGCCGTCGTCAATCTGAACACTGAAGCTTTCTTT
CDR3: CASSLGAVVNLNTEAFF

J: TRBJ2-3
size: many
D: TRBD2
V: TRBV12-3/TRBV12-4
DNA: TGTGCCAGCAGTGCCCTACTAGCGGGAGGGACAGATACGCAGTATTTT
CDR3: CASSALLAGGTDTQYF

J: TRBJ1-1
size: many
D: TRBD1
V: TRBV5-1
DNA: TGCGCCAGCAGCTTGCTGAGGACAGGGCGGGACACTGAAGCTTTCTTT
CDR3: CASSLLRTGRDTEAFF

J: TRBJ2-3
size: once
D: NA
V: TRBV20-1
DNA: TGCAGTGCTAGTCCAGAGTGGAAAACAGATACGCAGTATTTT
CDR3: CSASPEWKTDTQYF

J: TRBJ1-6
size: NA
D: TRBD1
V: TRBV19
DNA: TGTGCCAGTAGTGCGGACAGGGTAAATTCACCCCTCCACTTT
CDR3: CASSADRVNSPLHF

J: TRBJ2-1
size: many
D: TRBD2
V: TRBV12-3/TRBV12-4
DNA: TGTGCCAGCCTGCAGCGGGAGGGATCCTACAATGAGCAGTTCTTC
CDR3: CASLQREGSYNEQFF

J: TRBJ1-6
size: NA
D: TRBD1
V: TRBV30
DNA: TGTGCCTGGAGTACCCGGACAGGGAGCTCCTATAATTCACCCCTCCACTTT
CDR3: CAWSTRTGSSYNSPLHF

J: TRBJ1-2
size: NA
D: TRBD1
V: TRBV18
DNA: TGTGCCAGCTCACGTACACCGGGACAGGGGAACAATGGCTACACCTTC
CDR3: CASSRTPGQGNNGYTF

J: TRBJ2-1
size: NA
D: NA
V: TRBV20-1
DNA: TGCAGTGCTTGGACCCCTAGCTCCTACAATGAGCAGTTCTTC
CDR3: CSAWTPSSYNEQFF

J: TRBJ2-7
size: few
D: NA
V: TRBV28
DNA: TGTGCCAGCAGAAAGAGGCGGGGTTGGCGGGAGCAGTACTTC
CDR3: CASRKRRGWREQYF

J: TRBJ2-1
size: many
D: TRBD2
V: TRBV12-3/TRBV12-4
DNA: TGTGCCAGCAGTTTAGCGCCTTTCGCGGGAGGTCACGATGAGCAGTTCTTC
CDR3: CASSLAPFAGGHDEQFF

J: TRBJ1-2
size: few
D: NA
V: TRBV3-1
DNA: TGTGCCAGCAGCCCCAGGGGCCCTCACATCGGCTACACCTTC
CDR3: CASSPRGPHIGYTF

J: TRBJ2-7
size: NA
D: NA
V: TRBV10-2
DNA: TGCGCCAGCAGTGAGTCCAGGGGGGGGGCCTACGAGCAGTACTTC
CDR3: CASSESRGGAYEQYF

J: TRBJ1-5
size: many
D: TRBD1
V: TRBV20-1
DNA: TGCAGTGCTAGAGATAGGGTGACAGGGAGCAATCAGCCCCAGCATTTT
CDR3: CSARDRVTGSNQPQHF

J: TRBJ2-3
size: many
D: TRBD2
V: TRBV28
DNA: TGTGCCAGCATCCCCATGTTGGGGAGGGCCCTCTTGGGCACAGATACGCAGTATTTT
CDR3: CASIPMLGRALLGTDTQYF

J: TRBJ1-1
size: many
D: TRBD1
V: TRBV30
DNA: TGTGCCTGGGGACAGGGGAACACTGAAGCTTTCTTT
CDR3: CAWGQGNTEAFF

J: TRBJ2-2
size: many
D: NA
V: TRBV30
DNA: TGTGCCTGGAGGGCAGGGGCGGTGGGGGAGCTGTTTTTT
CDR3: CAWRAGAVGELFF

J: TRBJ2-1
size: NA
D: NA
V: TRBV18
DNA: TGTGCCAGCTCACCACTAGCCTTGGGGGCGGGCAATGAGCAGTTCTTC
CDR3: CASSPLALGAGNEQFF

J: TRBJ1-1
size: NA
D: NA
V: TRBV27
DNA: TGTGCCAGCGGACCAACCCCAGGGAGCAGGAACACTGAAGCTTTCTTT
CDR3: CASGPTPGSRNTEAFF

J: TRBJ1-5
size: few
D: TRBD1
V: TRBV4-1
DNA: TGCGCCAGCAGCAAAGGGGGGCCAGGGGGATATAGCAATCAGCCCCAGCATTTT
CDR3: CASSKGGPGGYSNQPQHF

J: TRBJ1-3
size: NA
D: NA
V: TRBV28
DNA: TGTGCCAGCAGTCCCCGGAATACTGGAAACACCATATATTTT
CDR3: CASSPRNTGNTIYF

J: TRBJ2-1
size: many
D: TRBD2
V: TRBV2
DNA: TGTGCCAGCAGCCTCGGACTAGTCGGCTACAATGAGCAGTTCTTC
CDR3: CASSLGLVGYNEQFF

J: TRBJ1-2
size: many
D: NA
V: TRBV27
DNA: TGTGCCAGCAGTCCCTTCGGAACAGCGTACTATGGCTACACCTTC
CDR3: CASSPFGTAYYGYTF

J: TRBJ2-2
size: NA
D: NA
V: TRBV7-7
DNA: TGTGCTAGCAGCCGACAGGCGGACACCGGGGAGCTGTTTTTT
CDR3: CASSRQADTGELFF

J: TRBJ2-5
size: few
D: TRBD1
V: TRBV5-1
DNA: TGCGCCAGCAGACGAGGACAGGAGTACCAAGAGACCCAGTACTTC
CDR3: CASRRGQEYQETQYF

J: TRBJ1-6
size: many
D: NA
V: TRBV30
DNA: TGTGCCTGGAGTGTATTCGGGAGTTCACCCCTCCACTTT
CDR3: CAWSVFGSSPLHF

J: TRBJ1-1
size: few
D: TRBD1
V: TRBV28
DNA: TGTGCCAGCAGTCTCATCCCGGGACAGTCAGACACTGAAGCTTTCTTT
CDR3: CASSLIPGQSDTEAFF

J: TRBJ2-1
size: many
D: NA
V: TRBV28
DNA: TGTGCCAGCAAGGGCAGGGTAGGTAGTCCTACCTACAATGAGCAGTTCTTC
CDR3: CASKGRVGSPTYNEQFF

J: TRBJ1-2
size: NA
D: NA
V: TRBV24-1
DNA: TGTGCCACCAGTGATGCGACAGGATCTAACTATGGCTACACCTTC
CDR3: CATSDATGSNYGYTF

J: TRBJ1-5
size: few
D: NA
V: TRBV2
DNA: TGTGCCAGCAGGACATCTTTGAATCAGCCCCAGCATTTT
CDR3: CASRTSLNQPQHF

J: TRBJ2-7
size: many
D: NA
V: TRBV28
DNA: TGTGCCAGCAGTTCCCGGGACTCTCCCTACGAGCAGTACTTC
CDR3: CASSSRDSPYEQYF

J: TRBJ2-5
size: NA
D: TRBD1
V: TRBV2
DNA: TGTGCCAGCAGTGGTGGACAGGCGGAAGAGACCCAGTACTTC
CDR3: CASSGGQAEETQYF

J: TRBJ2-1
size: many
D: TRBD2
V: TRBV27
DNA: TGTGCCAGCAGTTCTATCGGGACTAGCGGTAATGAGCAGTTCTTC
CDR3: CASSSIGTSGNEQFF

J: TRBJ2-7
size: NA
D: TRBD1
V: TRBV6-1
DNA: TGTGCCAGCAGTGACACCGGGACAGGGGCTCTCGAGCAGTACTTC
CDR3: CASSDTGTGALEQYF

J: TRBJ2-7
size: many
D: NA
V: TRBV7-9
DNA: TGTGCCAGCAGCCCCAAAACAGGGTCGTACGAGCAGTACTTC
CDR3: CASSPKTGSYEQYF

J: TRBJ2-5
size: many
D: NA
V: TRBV2
DNA: TGTGCCAGCAGCCTGACTGATATCCAAGAGACCCAGTACTTC
CDR3: CASSLTDIQETQYF

J: TRBJ2-1
size: many
D: NA
V: TRBV2
DNA: TGTGCCAGCCTCGAGGATTACTACAATGAGCAGTTCTTC
CDR3: CASLEDYYNEQFF

J: TRBJ2-1
size: few
D: TRBD2
V: TRBV18
DNA: TGTGCCAGCTCACCACCGGAGGGAGGGCCAAATGAGCAGTTCTTC
CDR3: CASSPPEGGPNEQFF

J: TRBJ2-7
size: NA
D: TRBD2
V: TRBV6-2/TRBV6-3
DNA: TGTGCCAGCAGAGCGGGGACGGAGAGCTCCTACGAGCAGTACTTC
CDR3: CASRAGTESSYEQYF

J: TRBJ1-1
size: many
D: TRBD1
V: TRBV28
DNA: TGTGCCAGCATGGCAGGGGGGTCCCTGAACACTGAAGCTTTCTTT
CDR3: CASMAGGSLNTEAFF

J: TRBJ1-4
size: many
D: NA
V: TRBV7-2
DNA: TGTGCCAGCAGCACCGGTACAACTAATGAAAAACTGTTTTTT
CDR3: CASSTGTTNEKLFF

J: TRBJ1-2
size: NA
D: NA
V: TRBV10-2
DNA: TGCGCCAGCAGTGAGGGTCACAGACCTAACTATGGCTACACCTTC
CDR3: CASSEGHRPNYGYTF

J: TRBJ2-7
size: NA
D: NA
V: TRBV6-2/TRBV6-3
DNA: TGTGCCAGCAGTTTCGGGAACTACTACGAGCGGTACTTC
CDR3: CASSFGNYYERYF

J: TRBJ1-2
size: many
D: NA
V: TRBV6-5
DNA: TGTGCCAGCAGTTACTCCGGCTTTTACTCGGGGGCAGGGGATGGCTACACCTTC
CDR3: CASSYSGFYSGAGDGYTF

J: TRBJ2-1
size: once
D: TRBD1
V: TRBV24-1
DNA: TGTGCCACCAGTGATTTGTGGACAGGGGACGAGCAGTTCTTC
CDR3: CATSDLWTGDEQFF

J: TRBJ2-3
size: NA
D: TRBD2
V: TRBV30
DNA: TGTGCCTGGAGTGTAGGCGGGAGGCCGAGCACAGATACGCAGTATTTT
CDR3: CAWSVGGRPSTDTQYF